These 11 T cell receptor beta chains originate from one sample sequenced in a study of cytomegalovirus exposure and HLA in healthy donors. PCR used 60 Vbeta primers and 13 Jbeta primers. Here immunoSEQ multiplex PCR was the method, and the copy in TCRdb shows in-frame clones only, minus some. The data hold 95,000 to 120,000 clones, with 74% observed a single time. The source material was PBMCs. The receptor source for this set is a woman aged 40 to 50 in good health and CMV-seropositive.

The rearrangement links TRBV18 to TRBJ1-4; a possible D gene is TRBD1 (5 bases). The ends were cut back, 6 bases at V and 9 bases at J, with 14 bases in the middle. This CDR3 comprises 13 residues. Germline V gives CDR1 KGHSH, CDR2 LQKENI. CDR3 nucleotide sequence: TGTGCCAGCTCCCCCGCGGGGGGACAAAAACTGTTTTTT. Protein sequence: CASSPAGGQKLFF.

The chain is built from TRBV29-1 and TRBJ1-4; D might be TRBD1 (6 bases). Germline loops: CDR1 SQVTM, CDR2 ANQGSEA. Trimming stripped 5 bases from V and 0 bases from J, with 10 bases between. This CDR3 is built from 14 residues. The CDR3 is CSVKSGATNEKLFF. Here the CDR3 DNA reads TGCAGCGTTAAGTCAGGGGCAACTAATGAAAAACTGTTTTTT.

The chain recombines TRBV6-1 with TRBJ1-2; D not certain. The germline CDR1 and CDR2 sequences are MNHNS and SASEGT. V lost 1 base and J 4 bases, leaving 13 bases between the germline ends. The length of the CDR3 is 15 residues. CDR3 DNA: TGTGCCAGCAGTGAAGTTGGCACCACGGGCTATGGCTACACCTTC. Its translation: CASSEVGTTGYGYTF.

The rearrangement uses TRBV29-1 and TRBJ2-7; D may be TRBD2 (6 bases). The CDR3 length is 12 residues. Germline CDR1 is SQVTM and CDR2 is ANQGSEA. CDR3 protein: CRRGLSFYEQYF. CDR3 in DNA: TGCAGAAGGGGACTTAGTTTCTACGAGCAGTACTTC.

This rearrangement joins TRBV18 to TRBJ2-2, with 15 bases identical to TRBD2. Germline V gives CDR1 KGHSH, CDR2 LQKENI. This CDR3 spans 17 amino acids. Trimming removed 3 bases from V and 5 bases from J; junction bases left unmatched: 4. The CDR3 sequence: CASSPSGLAGGTGELFF. The CDR3 DNA follows: TGTGCCAGCTCACCGTCGGGACTAGCGGGAGGAACCGGGGAGCTGTTTTTT.

The chain carries TRBV6-4 and TRBJ2-2; TRBD2 matches 8 bases. V dropped 0 bases and J dropped 4; count of bases not matched to a gene: 7. Germline CDR1 is MRHNA and CDR2 is SNTAGT. The CDR3 is 17 residues long. The CDR3 loop is CASSDSNGRGRTGELFF. The CDR3 nucleotides are TGTGCCAGCAGTGACTCTAACGGGAGGGGTCGCACCGGGGAGCTGTTTTTT.

The J gene is TRBJ2-7, the V gene TRBV5-1; 8 bases agree with TRBD2. With 3 bases clipped from V and 0 bases from J, the junction kept 5 bases outside the gene matches. This CDR3 is built from 15 residues. Looked up from germline, CDR1 is SGHRS and CDR2 is YFSETQ. The CDR3 protein is CASSYSGASSYEQYF. In nucleotides, the CDR3 is TGCGCCAGCAGCTATAGCGGGGCAAGCTCCTACGAGCAGTACTTC.

V usage is TRBV29-1 and J usage is TRBJ1-1; D gene uncertain. This CDR3 spans 12 amino acids. V was trimmed by 6 bases and J by 3 bases, leaving 11 bases between them. Germline V CDR1 and CDR2: SQVTM, ANQGSEA. CDR3 residues: CSVRRGDTEAFF. The CDR3 coding sequence is TGCAGCGTCCGTAGAGGCGACACTGAAGCTTTCTTT.

This clone has only a few counts. The V gene is TRBV27, the J gene TRBJ2-1; 8 bases are shared with TRBD1. Per the germline V gene, CDR1 is MNHEY and CDR2 is SMNVEV (reference sequence). V gave up 5 bases and J gave up 0 bases; unmatched junction bases: 3. CDR3 length equals 15 residues. This CDR3 is CASSRQGSSYNEQFF. Written as DNA, the CDR3 is TGTGCCAGCAGTCGACAGGGGAGCTCCTACAATGAGCAGTTCTTC.

The rearrangement joins TRBV5-1 to TRBJ1-1; weak D call: TRBD1 (6 bases). Between the trimmed V and J ends, which lost 4 bases and 5 bases, there was a span of 15 bases. This CDR3 contains 14 residues. The germline V gene encodes CDR1 SGHRS and CDR2 YFSETQ. In DNA form, the CDR3 reads TGCGCCAGCAGCGCACAGGGTGCAACAACTGAAGCTTTCTTT. Translated, it gives CASSAQGATTEAFF.

The J gene is TRBJ2-7, the V gene TRBV5-6, with 10 positions matching TRBD2. V dropped 4 bases and J dropped 3; count of bases not matched to a gene: 7. Germline V gene data show CDR1 as SGHDT and CDR2 as YYEEEE. This CDR3 spans 15 amino acids. The CDR3 DNA reads as TGTGCCAGCAGCCCCCGTAGCGGGAGGTACTACGAGCAGTACTTC. This gives the protein CASSPRSGRYYEQYF.